The present TCR beta chain was sequenced within a study of Graves' ophthalmopathy and Graves' hyperthyroidism. Amplification targeted the TCR beta CDR3 regions, with RNA transcripts as the source material. Investigators did first-round RT-PCR with HTBI primers, then second-round multiplex PCR. TCRdb fed the multiplex PCR reads into MiXCR, producing one record per CDR3 protein. The data contain 150,000 or so distinct CDR3 sequences, over 35% of them singletons. Per the germline V gene, CDR1 is LGHNA and CDR2 is YNFKEQ. The V segment lost 1 base and the J segment 1 base; nucleotides outside the gene matches: 6. The CDR3 loop spans 17 amino acids.

The specimen sequenced was peripheral blood. This rearrangement joins TRBV4-2 to TRBJ2-5; 10 nucleotides agree with TRBD1. The source is a woman aged 40 to 50 with Graves' ophthalmopathy. In DNA, the CDR3 is TGTGCCAGCAGCCAAGCCGGACAGGGGGAGACCCAAGAGACCCAGTACTTC. Its protein product is CASSQAGQGETQETQYF.